Below, one TCR beta chain is given with its context. These data are taken from a study of blood T cell repertoires in COVID-19. Looking at the study overall: Both acute and convalescent COVID-19 samples were obtained from the United States, Italy and Spain. T cells, B-cell-depleted T cells, or PBMCs provided the cDNA or gDNA that served as material.

Germline V gene data show CDR1 as LNHDA and CDR2 as SQIVND (reference sequence). The CDR3 has 15 residues. The V end was cut by 3 bases, the J end by 3 bases, with 9 bases between. In the study's own analysis: Amplifying reference gene primers gave estimates of nucleated cell counts. Only in-frame clones appear in the TCRdb table, and some are missing; sequencing was by immunoSEQ multiplex PCR. Clone size and the V and J calls come from that table; the DNA yielded D and trimming. The sample shows fewer than 300,000 clones, roughly 85% of them seen only once. The receptor was isolated from a man in his forties or fifties with active or convalescent COVID-19. Source material: peripheral blood. The chain combines TRBV19 with TRBJ2-6; D may be TRBD1 (5 bases). CDR3 bases: TGTGCCAGTAGTATCCGGACAAGTGGGGCCAACGTCCTGACTTTC. Encoded protein: CASSIRTSGANVLTF.